Shown below are 12 T cell receptor beta chains from a single sample sequenced in a study of cytomegalovirus exposure and HLA in healthy donors. Primers: 60 Vbeta forward and 13 Jbeta reverse. Only in-frame clones appear in the TCRdb table, and some are missing; sequencing was by immunoSEQ multiplex PCR. The table lists about 67,000 clones, approximately 81% of them singletons, with under 3% in the top ten. What was sequenced was PBMCs. The receptors shown here come from a woman aged 25 to 39 in good health and CMV-seronegative.

This chain uses TRBV19 with TRBJ1-6, with TRBD1 matching over 8 bases. The trim removed 4 bases at V and 10 bases at J, leaving 12 bases unmatched. The CDR3 covers 16 residues. Looked up from germline, CDR1 is LNHDA and CDR2 is SQIVND (reference sequence). This CDR3 is CASSRDRPPSSSPLHF. DNA of the CDR3: TGTGCCAGTAGTAGGGACAGGCCTCCCTCTTCCTCACCCCTCCACTTT.

The chain combines TRBV4-1 with TRBJ1-2; TRBD1 agrees at 7 bases. Unmatched junction bases numbered 12, after V lost 3 bases and J lost 2 bases. This CDR3 region has 17 residues. Germline V gene data show CDR1 as MGHRA and CDR2 as YSYEKL. The CDR3 here is CASSHSFRGQRNYGYTF. In DNA, the CDR3 is TGCGCCAGCAGCCATAGCTTTCGGGGACAGAGGAACTATGGCTACACCTTC.

This clone was counted between two and nine times. This chain connects TRBV27 to TRBJ1-1; no clear D gene. Germline CDR1 MNHEY, CDR2 SMNVEV (reference sequence). Trimming cost V 2 bases and J 1 base, with 8 bases left between them. The length of the CDR3 is 14 residues. The CDR3 is CASSLTVWNTEAFF. In DNA, the CDR3 is TGTGCCAGCAGTTTAACAGTGTGGAACACTGAAGCTTTCTTT.

The chain is built from TRBV5-5 and TRBJ1-4; D is ambiguous. Trimming removed 0 bases at V and 0 bases at J, with 9 bases between. The germline V gene encodes CDR1 SGHKS and CDR2 YYEKEE (reference sequence). This CDR3 has 16 amino acids. The chain's CDR3 is CASSLGSSATNEKLFF. DNA for the CDR3: TGTGCCAGCAGCTTGGGGTCGTCGGCAACTAATGAAAAACTGTTTTTT.

This chain uses TRBV11-1 with TRBJ2-7; TRBD1 aligns across 9 bases. In germline, CDR1 is SGHAT, CDR2 FQDESV (reference sequence). V shed 4 bases and J 3 bases; nucleotides not matched to a gene: 4. This CDR3 comprises 14 residues. This CDR3 is CASSSGTGLYEQYF. The CDR3 DNA follows: TGTGCCAGCAGCTCGGGGACAGGGCTCTACGAGCAGTACTTC. Full variable domain (outside the CDR3, taken from reference TRBV11-1 and TRBJ2-7): EAEVAQSPRYKITEKSQAVAFWCDPISGHATLYWYRQILGQGPELLVQFQDESVVDDSQLPKDRFSAERLKGVDSTLKIQPAELGDSAMYLCASSSGTGLYEQYFGPGTRLTVT.

The chain carries TRBV6-5 and TRBJ2-2, with TRBD1 matching 7 bases. The junction had 1 base not matched to a gene; V was cut back by 0 bases and J by 0 bases. This CDR3 comprises 16 residues. Germline V lookup: CDR1 MNHEY, CDR2 SVGAGI. The DNA for the CDR3 is TGTGCCAGCAGTTACTCAGACAGGGCGAACACCGGGGAGCTGTTTTTT. It is translated as CASSYSDRANTGELFF.

The table lists this clone with a few counts. This rearrangement joins TRBV19 to TRBJ2-1, with D possibly being TRBD1 (6 bases). The CDR3 runs 16 residues. The germline V gene has CDR1 LNHDA and CDR2 SQIVND (reference sequence). The V end lost 0 bases, the J end lost 0 bases, and 9 bases lay between the germline ends. CDR3 protein: CASSIDRGSSYNEQFF. The CDR3 coding sequence is TGTGCCAGTAGTATAGATAGGGGGAGCTCCTACAATGAGCAGTTCTTC.

The chain employs TRBV6-4 and TRBJ2-1; the match to TRBD2 covers 9 bases. The germline V gene encodes CDR1 MRHNA and CDR2 SNTAGT. V lost 7 bases to trimming and J lost 5 bases; unmatched junction nucleotides: 9. The CDR3 runs to 15 residues. In DNA form, the CDR3 reads TGTGCCAGCACCCTTAGCGCGGGGGGGCACAATGAGCAGTTCTTC. Amino acids: CASTLSAGGHNEQFF.

V is TRBV19 and J is TRBJ2-1; TRBD2 matches 7 bases. The CDR3 spans 16 residues. From germline, CDR1 is LNHDA and CDR2 SQIVND (reference sequence). V lost 3 bases and J lost 5; bases outside the gene matches: 10. CDR3 protein: CASSMGGLNYNNEQFF. The CDR3 DNA sequence: TGTGCCAGTAGTATGGGGGGACTAAACTATAACAATGAGCAGTTCTTC.

The chain employs TRBV19 and TRBJ2-3; 15 nucleotides line up with TRBD2. Per germline, CDR1 LNHDA and CDR2 SQIVND (reference sequence). V lost 5 bases to trimming and J lost 1 base; unmatched junction nucleotides: 4. CDR3 size: 17 residues. The CDR3 loop is CASSRGLAGGGTDTQYF. CDR3 nucleotide sequence: TGTGCCAGTAGTCGGGGACTAGCGGGGGGTGGCACAGATACGCAGTATTTT.

The chain couples TRBV6-5 to TRBJ1-6, with TRBD1 matching over 7 bases. From germline, CDR1 is MNHEY and CDR2 SVGAGI. V lost 5 bases, J lost 8 bases, and 6 bases stayed unmatched. This CDR3 contains 14 residues. CDR3 sequence reads: CASSLRGSDSPLHF. In nucleotides, the CDR3 is TGTGCCAGCAGTCTCAGGGGGAGTGATTCACCCCTCCACTTT.

The rearrangement uses TRBV20-1 and TRBJ2-3; no firm D call. V was cut by 8 bases and J by 4 bases, with 10 bases left in between. The CDR3 spans 11 residues. Germline V gene lookup returns CDR1 DFQATT and CDR2 SNEGSKA (reference sequence). The DNA of the CDR3 is TGCAGTTCCGGCCTAGCAGATACGCAGTATTTT. Translated, it gives CSSGLADTQYF.